The next 10 T cell receptor beta chains were all read from a single sample in a study of shared clonotypes between healthy human individuals. Generated by immunoSEQ multiplex PCR, the TCRdb table keeps only in-frame clones and is missing some. The repertoire includes roughly 500,000 clones, 75% to 85% of them detected once, and approximately 13% sits in the top ten. Sequenced material: PBMCs. The receptor set was obtained from a middle-aged woman in good health. Some clones in this sample may be carry-over from other donors' samples.

The chain carries TRBV5-1 and TRBJ2-7; D may be TRBD1 (5 bases). V lost 2 bases to trimming and J lost 2 bases, with 11 bases between them. CDR1 and CDR2 (germline): SGHRS, YFSETQ. The CDR3 sequence is 14 residues long. The CDR3 coding sequence is TGCGCCAGCAGCTTTAGGGCCAGGGCCTACGAGCAGTACTTC. Translating gives CASSFRARAYEQYF.

The chain employs TRBV18 and TRBJ2-7, with 7 bases fitting TRBD1. The ends lost 3 bases at V and 6 bases at J; junction bases unmatched: 14. Per the germline V gene, CDR1 is KGHSH and CDR2 is LQKENI. This CDR3 spans 16 amino acids. CDR3 amino acids: CASSPIDTGTVSEQYF. The DNA for the CDR3 is TGTGCCAGCTCACCTATAGACACCGGGACAGTGAGCGAGCAGTACTTC.

V is TRBV18 and J is TRBJ1-3, with TRBD1 matching over 8 bases. There are 15 residues in the CDR3. Germline V gene lookup returns CDR1 KGHSH and CDR2 LQKENI. Trimming at V came to 5 bases and at J to 2 bases, leaving 5 bases not matched to a gene. The CDR3 DNA reads as TGTGCCAGCTCATCAATACAGGGGGCTGGAAACACCATATATTTT. Translating it yields CASSSIQGAGNTIYF.

The chain recombines TRBV18 with TRBJ2-2; 7 nucleotides align to TRBD2. The CDR3 has 13 residues. The V segment lost 6 bases and the J segment 7 bases; nucleotides outside the gene matches: 5. From germline, CDR1 is KGHSH and CDR2 LQKENI. For the CDR3, the DNA is TGTGCCAGCTCGGACCGGGAGGACGGGGAGCTGTTTTTT. Protein: CASSDREDGELFF. The complete variable domain, with remaining parts taken from reference TRBV18 and TRBJ2-2, reads NAGVMQNPRHLVRRRGQEARLRCSPMKGHSHVYWYRQLPEEGLKFMVYLQKENIIDESGMPKERFSAEFPKEGPSILRIQQVVRGDSAAYFCASSDREDGELFFGEGSRLTVL.

This chain links TRBV30 with TRBJ2-3; 12 nucleotides agree with TRBD2. After removal of 4 bases from V and 3 bases from J, the junction contained 5 bases not matched to a gene. This CDR3 comprises 15 residues. Germline loops: CDR1 GTSNPN, CDR2 SVGIG (reference sequence). CDR3 bases: TGTGCCTGGACCCGACTAGCGGGAGTGACAGATACGCAGTATTTT. This translates into CAWTRLAGVTDTQYF.

The chain combines TRBV15 with TRBJ2-2; unclear D gene. CDR3 length: 14 residues. Germline V lookup: CDR1 LNHNV, CDR2 YYDKDF (reference sequence). Trimming pared 0 bases from V and 3 bases from J, leaving 5 bases between. This CDR3 reads CATSREGYTGELFF. CDR3 bases: TGTGCCACCAGCAGAGAAGGGTACACCGGGGAGCTGTTTTTT.

This chain uses TRBV28 with TRBJ2-3; 11 bases are a match to TRBD2. The V gene's germline CDR1 is MDHEN and CDR2 SYDVKM. Germline trimming cut 4 bases from V and 1 base from J; bases unmatched to any gene: 4. The CDR3 is made up of 16 amino acids. This CDR3 is CASSSIAGGGTDTQYF. In DNA form, the CDR3 reads TGTGCCAGCAGTTCAATAGCGGGAGGGGGCACAGATACGCAGTATTTT.

The sample holds many counts of this clone. This sequence joins TRBV15 and TRBJ2-7, with D perhaps TRBD2 (6 bases). V lost 0 bases to trimming and J lost 5 bases, with 8 bases between them. From germline, CDR1 is LNHNV and CDR2 YYDKDF (reference sequence). The length of the CDR3 is 13 residues. CDR3 region: CATSRDRRDEQYF. DNA for the CDR3: TGTGCCACCAGCAGAGATCGGAGGGACGAGCAGTACTTC.

This sequence joins TRBV28 and TRBJ2-3, with a possible D match to TRBD2 (5 bases). The CDR3 is made up of 12 amino acids. Germline loops: CDR1 MDHEN, CDR2 SYDVKM. Trimming took off 6 bases at V and 3 bases at J, with 7 bases between the two ends. For the CDR3, the DNA is TGTGCCAGCAGAAGCGGTACAGATACGCAGTATTTT. This encodes CASRSGTDTQYF.

This clone was counted once. The chain links TRBV10-3 to TRBJ2-5; 10 bases line up with TRBD2. With the DNA end fitting TRBJ2-7 better, the J assignment may be wrong. The CDR3 is 12 amino acids. Germline V gene lookup returns CDR1 ENHRY and CDR2 SYGVKD. The CDR3 bases are TGTGCCATCAGGGCTAGCGGGGGCGAGCAGTACTTC. It specifies CAIRASGGEQYF.